Listed below are T cell receptor beta chains from one sample, sequenced in a study of OX40 agonist ivuxolimab in advanced cancers. The assay was immunoSEQ multiplex PCR, and TCRdb's table has in-frame clones only and misses some. Of about 39,000 clones listed, approximately 90% are singletons. The specimen comprised CD4+ or CD8+ T cells sorted from blood, sampled in a trial of the OX40 agonist ivuxolimab. The origin of the receptors is an adult with an advanced solid tumor such as melanoma, head and neck, liver or kidney cancer. Each CDR3 is given with its conserved first and last residue. The D gene is left open where the match is weak. For some rows the clone size is stated as once, few or many, or as a class when expanded; others skip it.

j_call	v_call	clone_size	d_call	cdr3_aa	cdr3_nt
TRBJ2-2	TRBV7-6	-	-	CASSRYGQLNTGELFF	TGTGCCAGCAGCCGTTATGGACAGCTGAACACCGGGGAGCTGTTTTTT
TRBJ2-7	TRBV27	once	-	CASSLPRGEQYF	TGTGCCAGCAGTCTCCCTCGAGGGGAGCAGTACTTC
TRBJ2-5	TRBV6-5	-	-	CASSLGQGGETQYF	TGTGCCAGCAGCCTCGGACAGGGAGGGGAGACCCAGTACTTC
TRBJ2-6	TRBV7-9	-	-	CASRRDASGANVLTF	TGTGCCAGCAGGAGAGACGCCTCTGGGGCCAACGTCCTGACTTTC
TRBJ2-1	TRBV15	-	-	CATSREVSYNEQFF	TGTGCCACCAGCAGAGAGGTGTCCTACAATGAGCAGTTCTTC
TRBJ2-7	TRBV2	-	-	CASSDYEQYF	TGTGCCAGCAGTGACTACGAGCAGTACTTC
TRBJ2-7	TRBV30	-	TRBD1	CAYLTGRFPYEQYF	TGTGCCTACTTGACAGGGCGGTTTCCCTACGAGCAGTACTTC
TRBJ2-1	TRBV7-3	-	TRBD1	CASSLTGDRQFF	TGTGCCAGCAGTCTAACAGGGGACAGACAGTTCTTC
TRBJ2-7	TRBV28	-	-	CASSNYEQYF	TGTGCCAGCAGCAACTACGAGCAGTACTTC
TRBJ1-2	TRBV6-5	-	-	CASSSVGGGEGYTF	TGTGCCAGCAGCTCGGTGGGTGGGGGGGAAGGCTACACCTTC
TRBJ2-7	TRBV28	-	TRBD1	CASSPSITGGEQYF	TGTGCCAGCAGTCCTTCGATAACAGGGGGCGAGCAGTACTTC
TRBJ1-1	TRBV11-2	-	-	CALRGAGNTEAFF	TGTGCTCTCCGTGGGGCCGGGAACACTGAAGCTTTCTTT
TRBJ2-3	TRBV27	once	-	CASSLWGSRADTQYF	TGTGCCAGCAGTTTATGGGGGTCCAGGGCGGATACGCAGTATTTT
TRBJ2-7	TRBV11-2	-	TRBD2	CASSPLAGGPYEQYF	TGTGCCAGCAGCCCCCTAGCGGGAGGGCCCTACGAGCAGTACTTC
TRBJ2-7	TRBV27	-	-	CASSLSAQVYEQYF	TGTGCCAGCAGTTTATCGGCCCAGGTGTACGAGCAGTACTTC
TRBJ2-1	TRBV28	once	-	CASGRGGLNEQFF	TGTGCCAGTGGACGGGGAGGCCTCAATGAGCAGTTCTTC
TRBJ2-1	TRBV13	-	-	CASSQLNNEQFF	TGTGCCAGCAGCCAATTGAACAATGAGCAGTTCTTC
TRBJ2-1	TRBV19	-	-	CASSDSREQFF	TGTGCCAGTAGTGATAGCCGTGAGCAGTTCTTC